This T cell receptor (beta chain) was captured by sequencing in a study of T cells after yellow fever vaccination. 5'RACE template switching produced TCR cDNA carrying a universal primer site and UMIs. TCRdb re-called the 5' RACE reads with MiXCR, one entry per CDR3 protein. The sample records over 100,000 distinct CDR3 sequences, 7% to 8.5% being singletons. In germline, CDR1 is LGHNA, CDR2 YSLEER. The trim removed 0 bases at V and 5 bases at J, leaving 6 bases unmatched. The CDR3 runs to 16 residues. This clonotype came up many times. The origin of this receptor is a young man who received the YFV17D yellow fever vaccine. This chain joins TRBV4-3 and TRBJ2-1, with TRBD2 matching 8 bases. This specimen was CD8+ T cells sorted from PBMCs, taken 45 days after the yellow fever booster vaccination. CDR3 in DNA: TGCGCCAGCAGCCAAGACCTCCTAGCGGGTGACAATGAGCAGTTCTTC. It specifies CASSQDLLAGDNEQFF.